The 19 T cell receptor beta chains below come from one sample, sequenced in a study of cytomegalovirus exposure and HLA in healthy donors. Amplification used 60 Vbeta primers and 13 Jbeta primers. Assay: immunoSEQ multiplex PCR; the TCRdb copy retains only in-frame clones and omits some. The sample lists about 150,000 clones, about 8.9% occurring once. Sequencing was performed on PBMCs. These receptor sequences come from a man aged 45-65 years in good health and CMV-seronegative.

This clone was counted only a few times. The CDR3 nucleotides read TGCGCCAGCAGCTTGGCTTTGGGAGAGTACGAGCAGTACTTC. The encoded protein is CASSLALGEYEQYF. This chain connects TRBV5-1 to TRBJ2-7, with D possibly matching TRBD2 (5 bases). The CDR3 contains 14 residues. V was pared by 0 bases and J by 4 bases, with 11 bases between. The V gene's germline CDR1 is SGHRS and CDR2 YFSETQ.

The rearrangement links TRBV20-1 to TRBJ2-3; D is uncertain. Trimming took off 2 bases at V and 5 bases at J, with 5 bases between the two ends. The germline CDR1 and CDR2 sequences are DFQATT and SNEGSKA (reference sequence). The CDR3 spans 11 residues. CDR3 nucleotide sequence: TGCAGTGCTAGACAGCGAGATACGCAGTATTTT. As protein: CSARQRDTQYF.

This sequence joins TRBV19 and TRBJ1-2; no reliable D call. CDR1 and CDR2 from the germline V gene are LNHDA and SQIVND (reference sequence). The CDR3 loop spans 16 amino acids. The V and J ends lost 4 bases and 6 bases respectively, with 21 bases between them. The CDR3 protein is CASSTLAGPRLHGYTF. CDR3 DNA sequence: TGTGCCAGTAGTACTCTTGCAGGCCCCCGCTTACATGGCTACACCTTC.

The rearrangement links TRBV7-3 to TRBJ2-1, with TRBD2 matching 14 bases. CDR1 and CDR2 from the germline V gene are SGHTA and FQGTGA. With 4 bases clipped from V and 7 bases from J, the junction kept 6 bases outside the gene matches. The CDR3 length is 16 residues. CDR3 DNA: TGTGCCAGCAGCTCCCGGACTAGCGGGAGGTTAAATGAGCAGTTCTTC. It specifies CASSSRTSGRLNEQFF. Full variable domain (outside the CDR3, taken from reference TRBV7-3 and TRBJ2-1): GAGVSQTPSNKVTEKGKYVELRCDPISGHTALYWYRQSLGQGPEFLIYFQGTGAADDSGLPNDRFFAVRPEGSVSTLKIQRTERGDSAVYLCASSSRTSGRLNEQFFGPGTRLTVL.

In this sample, this clone turned up a few times. The rearrangement joins TRBV30 to TRBJ2-2, with D hard to call. V was shortened by 1 base and J by 9 bases, with 9 bases between the two germline ends. Looked up from germline, CDR1 is GTSNPN and CDR2 is SVGIG (reference sequence). This CDR3 spans 12 amino acids. Here the CDR3 reads CAWSGSTWELFF. The CDR3 DNA is TGTGCCTGGAGTGGATCGACTTGGGAGCTGTTTTTT.

This clone showed up just a few times. V gene TRBV5-6 combines with J gene TRBJ2-7; perhaps TRBD1 as D (5 bases). CDR1 is SGHDT, CDR2 YYEEEE, per germline. The CDR3 loop spans 16 amino acids. The germline V and J ends were trimmed by 0 bases and 3 bases, with 16 bases remaining between them. This CDR3 is CASSLVGGATLYEQYF. CDR3 DNA: TGTGCCAGCAGCTTGGTGGGTGGGGCCACACTCTACGAGCAGTACTTC.

In this sample, this clone turned up a few times. Its ends do not fully match the called genes, so a read error is possible. This chain links TRBV28 with TRBJ1-2; D not resolved. The CDR3 extends over 13 amino acids. Germline-derived CDR1 and CDR2 are MDHEN and SYDVKM. CDR3 sequence: CASSFSDPPLGAF. The CDR3 DNA sequence: TGTGCCAGCAGTTTTTCCGACCCTCCCCTTGGAGCCTTC.

This clone appeared a few times. For the CDR3, the DNA is TGTGCCAGCAGCGTCGAGGGGGCCGCTGAAGCTTTCTTT. Translating it yields CASSVEGAAEAFF. J is TRBJ1-1 and V is TRBV9; 7 bases are shared with TRBD1. The CDR3 sequence is 13 residues long. V lost 2 bases to trimming and J lost 6 bases; unmatched junction nucleotides: 4. CDR1 is SGDLS, CDR2 YYNGEE, per germline.

This clone was recorded a few times. V and J are TRBV5-1 and TRBJ2-5; possibly TRBD2 for D (5 bases). CDR3 length: 15 amino acids. Per germline, CDR1 SGHRS and CDR2 YFSETQ. Trimming took 0 bases from V and 5 from J, leaving 14 bases between them. CDR3 in amino acids: CASSLAADRGETQYF. Here the CDR3 DNA reads TGCGCCAGCAGCTTGGCCGCAGACCGAGGGGAGACCCAGTACTTC.

This clone was counted a few times. The rearrangement joins TRBV11-2 to TRBJ2-1; 7 nucleotides agree with TRBD1. CDR3 length: 13 residues. Trimming removed 3 bases from V and 8 bases from J; junction bases left unmatched: 4. Germline V CDR1 and CDR2: SGHAT, FQNNGV. The CDR3 coding sequence is TGTGCCAGCAGCTTTACAGGGGTACATGAGCAGTTCTTC. Translation: CASSFTGVHEQFF.

The chain has TRBV6-5 and TRBJ2-2, with D tentatively TRBD1 (6 bases). The CDR3 consists of 16 residues. Per the germline V gene, CDR1 is MNHEY and CDR2 is SVGAGI. With 0 bases removed from V and 5 bases from J, the gap between germline ends came to 13 bases. The CDR3 DNA reads as TGTGCCAGCAGTTACTCGATACAGGGTGGGACCGGGGAGCTGTTTTTT. It specifies CASSYSIQGGTGELFF.

This clone occurred a few times. The chain has TRBV30 and TRBJ1-5; no reliable D call. With 1 base removed from V and 13 bases from J, the gap between germline ends came to 23 bases. Germline values: CDR1 GTSNPN, CDR2 SVGIG (reference sequence). There are 15 residues in the CDR3. CDR3 in amino acids: CAWSASSGVPSTQHF. The CDR3 coding sequence is TGTGCCTGGAGTGCCTCCTCCGGGGTTCCATCTACTCAGCATTTT. Full variable domain (rest looked up from reference TRBV30 and TRBJ1-5): SQTIHQWPATLVQPVGSPLSLECTVEGTSNPNLYWYRQAAGRGLQLLFYSVGIGQISSEVPQNLSASRPQDRQFILSSKKLLLSDSGFYLCAWSASSGVPSTQHFGDGTRLSIL.

The chain employs TRBV30 and TRBJ1-6; unclear D gene. The germline V gene encodes CDR1 GTSNPN and CDR2 SVGIG (reference sequence). The CDR3 contains 16 residues. The V gene lost 3 bases and the J gene lost 0 bases, with 12 bases spanning the gap. Here the CDR3 DNA reads TGTGCCTGGAGCGCAGGACTACCCTCCTATAATTCACCCCTCCACTTT. Residues: CAWSAGLPSYNSPLHF.

This clone was picked up a small number of times. This chain connects TRBV5-1 to TRBJ2-5; perhaps TRBD1 as D (5 bases). Trimming removed 0 bases from V and 4 bases from J, with 13 bases in between. The CDR3 sequence is 15 residues long. Per the germline V gene, CDR1 is SGHRS and CDR2 is YFSETQ. Here the CDR3 DNA reads TGCGCCAGCAGCTTGGAGGGGATTTTTAGAGAGACCCAGTACTTC. Translated: CASSLEGIFRETQYF.

The CDR3 nucleotides are TGTGCCAGCAGCTTAACTCCCGCGAGCGAGACCCAGTACTTC. It encodes CASSLTPASETQYF. J is TRBJ2-5 and V is TRBV7-3, with unresolved D. The CDR3 has 14 amino acids. Trimming cost V 0 bases and J 5 bases, with 10 bases left between them. Germline-derived CDR1 and CDR2 are SGHTA and FQGTGA. The entire variable domain, with the rest obtained from reference TRBV7-3 and TRBJ2-5, is as follows: GAGVSQTPSNKVTEKGKYVELRCDPISGHTALYWYRQSLGQGPEFLIYFQGTGAADDSGLPNDRFFAVRPEGSVSTLKIQRTERGDSAVYLCASSLTPASETQYFGPGTRLLVL.

This clone turned up a few times. This chain connects TRBV5-5 to TRBJ1-4; no firm D call. The CDR3 runs 16 residues. Germline lookup yields CDR1 SGHKS and CDR2 YYEKEE (reference sequence). Trimming left V 2 bases short and J 2 bases short, with 13 bases between. CDR3 DNA: TGTGCCAGCAGCTTTCGTTCCCCTTCCACTAATGAAAAACTGTTTTTT. It yields the protein CASSFRSPSTNEKLFF.

This chain links TRBV5-4 with TRBJ2-1; 8 positions match TRBD2. V lost 4 bases to trimming and J lost 10 bases; unmatched junction nucleotides: 19. Germline loops: CDR1 SGHNT, CDR2 YYREEE (reference sequence). The CDR3 extends over 17 amino acids. CDR3 in amino acids: CASSGGGGLAGGGEQFF. CDR3 in DNA: TGTGCCAGCAGCGGCGGGGGTGGGCTGGCGGGAGGAGGGGAGCAGTTCTTC.

This clone was recorded a few times. The same CDR3 can be traced to other DNA sequences in this sample. The rearrangement joins TRBV5-1 to TRBJ1-1; 7 nucleotides match TRBD1. The CDR3 covers 14 residues. V shed 0 bases and J 4 bases; nucleotides not matched to a gene: 3. CDR1 and CDR2 from the germline V gene are SGHRS and YFSETQ. CDR3 coding DNA: TGCGCCAGCAGCTTGGACAGGGGTGGCACTGAAGCTTTCTTT. It encodes CASSLDRGGTEAFF.

This chain joins TRBV6-6 and TRBJ2-4, with D perhaps TRBD2 (6 bases). CDR3 length equals 16 residues. CDR1 is MNHNY and CDR2 is SVGAGI in the germline V gene (reference sequence). Trimming pared 6 bases from V and 2 bases from J, leaving 17 bases between. CDR3 coding DNA: TGTGCCAGCAGGGATTCAGGGAGGAGTACCAAAAACATTCAGTACTTC. Amino acid sequence: CASRDSGRSTKNIQYF.